The 17 T cell receptor beta chains presented below share a single source sample, sequenced in a study of shared clonotypes between healthy human individuals. Produced via immunoSEQ multiplex PCR; TCRdb's table is partial and in-frame only. The table lists about 490,000 clones, 65% to 80% of them singletons. The sequenced material came from PBMCs. The receptors were sampled from a woman between 40 and 55 years old in good health. Some clones in this sample may be carry-over from other donors' samples.

This clone is a singleton in its sample. The V call is TRBV10-3, the J call TRBJ2-2; 8 bases fit TRBD1. Germline values: CDR1 ENHRY, CDR2 SYGVKD. The CDR3 consists of 13 residues. J gave up 4 bases and V 11 bases, and 6 bases lay outside the gene matches. The CDR3 DNA follows: TGTGCCGCGGGACAGGACCTCACCGGGGAGCTGTTTTTT. This gives the protein CAAGQDLTGELFF.

The chain combines TRBV19 with TRBJ1-4; possible D gene TRBD1, 5 bases. CDR1 and CDR2 (germline): LNHDA, SQIVND (reference sequence). The CDR3 is made up of 15 amino acids. Trimming left V 7 bases short and J 0 bases short, with 12 bases between. The DNA for the CDR3 is TGTGCCAGTACTCCCTCGGGGGCAACTAATGAAAAACTGTTTTTT. Its translation: CASTPSGATNEKLFF.

This chain connects TRBV27 to TRBJ2-2, with a possible D match to TRBD1 (6 bases). The CDR3 contains 15 residues. Germline V gene lookup returns CDR1 MNHEY and CDR2 SMNVEV (reference sequence). V shed 7 bases and J shed 2 bases, with 14 bases lying between them. In DNA, the CDR3 is TGTGCCAGCAAACTAGGGGGACGCAACACCGGGGAGCTGTTTTTT. It yields the protein CASKLGGRNTGELFF.

V is TRBV5-1 and J is TRBJ2-3; a weak D match, TRBD2 (6 bases). The CDR3 is made up of 14 amino acids. Trimming removed 6 bases from V and 2 bases from J, with 13 bases in between. Germline lookup yields CDR1 SGHRS and CDR2 YFSETQ. In nucleotides, the CDR3 is TGCGCCAGCATGCCCCGGGGGACCACAGATACGCAGTATTTT. It encodes CASMPRGTTDTQYF.

This clone has more than one count but fewer than ten. The CDR3 coding sequence is TGTGCCAGTAGTGTCCGGGAGGGCGGCTACACCTTC. It translates to CASSVREGGYTF. This rearrangement joins TRBV19 to TRBJ1-2; no reliable D call. This CDR3 contains 12 residues. Trimming took off 5 bases at V and 8 bases at J, with 12 bases between the two ends. Germline CDR1 is LNHDA and CDR2 is SQIVND (reference sequence).

The chain recombines TRBV7-9 with TRBJ2-5; unclear D gene. This CDR3 is built from 14 residues. Germline V lookup: CDR1 SEHNR, CDR2 FQNEAQ (reference sequence). Between the trimmed V and J ends, which lost 5 bases and 5 bases, there was a span of 15 bases. CDR3 in DNA: TGTGCCAGCAGCCCCCTGGGCGGAATCGAGACCCAGTACTTC. It codes for CASSPLGGIETQYF.

This clone was detected a few times. This sequence joins TRBV28 and TRBJ2-7, with TRBD2 as a possible D gene (6 bases). CDR1 and CDR2 (germline): MDHEN, SYDVKM. The V and J ends lost 5 bases and 2 bases respectively, with 13 bases between them. This CDR3 is built from 14 residues. The CDR3 DNA is TGTGCCAGCAGTGCGGGAATAGCGCCCTACGAGCAGTACTTC. It codes for CASSAGIAPYEQYF.

This clone was seen more than once but under ten times. This rearrangement joins TRBV5-1 to TRBJ2-1; the match to TRBD1 covers 10 bases. J gave up 8 bases and V 0 bases, and 5 bases lay outside the gene matches. The germline CDR1 and CDR2 sequences are SGHRS and YFSETQ. The CDR3 is made up of 15 amino acids. This CDR3 is CASSLVGTGVDEQFF. Written as DNA, the CDR3 is TGCGCCAGCAGCTTGGTAGGGACAGGGGTAGATGAGCAGTTCTTC.

A single count supports this clone. The genes are TRBV5-4 and TRBJ2-4, with D possibly matching TRBD1 (7 bases). Germline-derived CDR1 and CDR2 are SGHNT and YYREEE (reference sequence). The CDR3 extends over 15 amino acids. Deletions cut 5 bases from V and 6 bases from J, with 18 bases between. The CDR3: CASSSTDREVNIQYF. CDR3 coding DNA: TGTGCCAGCAGTTCGACCGACAGGGAGGTAAACATTCAGTACTTC. The full variable domain, its missing parts supplied by reference TRBV5-4 and TRBJ2-4, is ETGVTQSPTHLIKTRGQQVTLRCSSQSGHNTVSWYQQALGQGPQFIFQYYREEENGRGNFPPRFSGLQFPNYSSELNVNALELDDSALYLCASSSTDREVNIQYFGAGTRLSVL.

CDR3 in amino acids: CASSVRDSYTGELFF. CDR3 in DNA: TGTGCCAGCAGCGTGAGGGACTCCTATACCGGGGAGCTGTTTTTT. The V and J genes are TRBV9 and TRBJ2-2; D possibly corresponds to TRBD2 (6 bases). The V and J ends lost 2 bases and 5 bases respectively, with 13 bases between them. CDR1 and CDR2 from the germline V gene are SGDLS and YYNGEE. CDR3 length: 15 residues.

The J gene is TRBJ1-2, the V gene TRBV5-1; D perhaps matches TRBD1 (5 bases). The V end was cut by 4 bases, the J end by 6 bases, with 13 bases between. The germline CDR1 and CDR2 sequences are SGHRS and YFSETQ. The CDR3 is made up of 13 amino acids. The CDR3 loop reads CASSTGGSDGYTF. CDR3 DNA: TGCGCCAGCAGCACGGGGGGTTCTGATGGCTACACCTTC.

The gene calls are TRBV28 and TRBJ2-1; perhaps TRBD2 as D (6 bases). CDR1 and CDR2 (germline): MDHEN, SYDVKM. This CDR3 has 15 amino acids. V was cut by 6 bases and J by 2 bases, with 14 bases left in between. The CDR3 region is CASRTPGDPYNEQFF. The CDR3 DNA follows: TGTGCCAGCAGGACTCCGGGGGACCCCTACAATGAGCAGTTCTTC.

V usage is TRBV4-1 and J usage is TRBJ2-7; D may be TRBD2 (5 bases). Germline values: CDR1 MGHRA, CDR2 YSYEKL. CDR3 length equals 14 residues. Trimming removed 1 base at V and 9 bases at J, with 16 bases between. In nucleotides, the CDR3 is TGCGCCAGCAGCCAAGTTGGTGATGGGAGTCGGCAGTACTTC. Translating gives CASSQVGDGSRQYF.

The chain recombines TRBV11-3 with TRBJ1-1, with D hard to call. This CDR3 region has 11 residues. Germline-derived CDR1 and CDR2 are SGHNT and YENEEA. V was pared by 5 bases and J by 7 bases, with 8 bases between. The CDR3 spells CASSEGGEAFF. The CDR3 DNA is TGTGCCAGCAGCGAAGGCGGTGAAGCTTTCTTT.

The chain combines TRBV5-4 with TRBJ2-4; weak D call: TRBD2 (5 bases). Trimming cost V 2 bases and J 7 bases, with 10 bases left between them. The CDR3 is 13 residues long. Germline V CDR1 and CDR2: SGHNT, YYREEE (reference sequence). CDR3 residues: CASSFSGINIQYF. For the CDR3, the DNA is TGTGCCAGCAGCTTTTCGGGAATCAACATTCAGTACTTC.

The rearrangement links TRBV7-8 to TRBJ2-1; 12 bases are shared with TRBD2. This CDR3 contains 16 residues. Germline V CDR1 and CDR2: SGHVS, FQNEAQ. V dropped 2 bases and J dropped 7; count of bases not matched to a gene: 6. CDR3 sequence reads: CASSLKSSGRANEQFF. For the CDR3, the DNA is TGTGCCAGCAGCTTAAAATCTAGCGGGAGGGCAAATGAGCAGTTCTTC.

The gene calls are TRBV7-2 and TRBJ2-3; no definite D call. Per the germline V gene, CDR1 is SGHTA and CDR2 is FQGNSA. Trimming removed 4 bases from V and 5 bases from J, with 7 bases in between. The CDR3 covers 12 residues. DNA of the CDR3: TGTGCCAGCAGCTACACTCTAGATACGCAGTATTTT. This codes for CASSYTLDTQYF.